What follows is one T cell receptor beta chain and its context. Its antigen is currently unknown. Despite likely unrecorded immune exposures, the donors were nominally healthy at the time of sampling. This sample is drawn from a study of cytomegalovirus exposure and HLA in healthy donors. Study-wide results and limits: Later analysis suggested most CMV-associated TCR beta chains were HLA-restricted.

Primers for the PCR totalled 60 Vbeta and 13 Jbeta. The table came from immunoSEQ multiplex PCR; TCRdb's copy has only in-frame clones and leaves some out. This sample's table reports about 74,000 clones. The V end lost 5 bases, the J end lost 7 bases, and 21 bases lay between the germline ends. The CDR3 contains 16 residues. Looked up from germline, CDR1 is PRHDT and CDR2 is FYEKMQ (reference sequence). The chain has TRBV13 and TRBJ2-1; possibly TRBD2 for D (5 bases). This sequence was found in a female donor in good health and CMV-seropositive. The sequencing input was PBMCs. CDR3 coding DNA: TGTGCCAGCAGCGCCCGGCAACCGCCCGGGGTGAATGAGCAGTTCTTC. It is translated as CASSARQPPGVNEQFF.